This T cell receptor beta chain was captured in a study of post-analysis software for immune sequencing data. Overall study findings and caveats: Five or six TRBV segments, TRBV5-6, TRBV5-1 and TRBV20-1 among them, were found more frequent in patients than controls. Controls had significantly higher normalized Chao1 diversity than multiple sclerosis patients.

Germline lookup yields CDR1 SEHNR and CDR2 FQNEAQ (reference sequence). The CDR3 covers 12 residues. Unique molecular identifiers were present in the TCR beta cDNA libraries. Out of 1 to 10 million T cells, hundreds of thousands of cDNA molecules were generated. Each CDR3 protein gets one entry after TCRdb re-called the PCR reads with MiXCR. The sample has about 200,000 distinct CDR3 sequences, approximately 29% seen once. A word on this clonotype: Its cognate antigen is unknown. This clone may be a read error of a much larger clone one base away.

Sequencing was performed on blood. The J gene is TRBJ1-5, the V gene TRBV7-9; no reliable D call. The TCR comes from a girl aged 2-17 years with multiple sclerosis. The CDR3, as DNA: TGTGTCAGCAGTTACGGTCGGCAGCCCCAGCATTTT. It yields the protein CVSSYGRQPQHF.